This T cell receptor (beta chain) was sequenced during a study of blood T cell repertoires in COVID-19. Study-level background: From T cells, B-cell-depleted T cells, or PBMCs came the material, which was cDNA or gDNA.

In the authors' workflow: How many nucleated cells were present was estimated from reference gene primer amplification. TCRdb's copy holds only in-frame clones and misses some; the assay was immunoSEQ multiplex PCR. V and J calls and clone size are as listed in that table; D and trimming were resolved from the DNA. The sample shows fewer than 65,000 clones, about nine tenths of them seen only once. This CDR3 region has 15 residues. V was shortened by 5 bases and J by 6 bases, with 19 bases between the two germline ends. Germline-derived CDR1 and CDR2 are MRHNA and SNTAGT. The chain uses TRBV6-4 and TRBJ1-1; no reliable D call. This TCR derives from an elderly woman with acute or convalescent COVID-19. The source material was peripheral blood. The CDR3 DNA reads TGTGCCAGCAGTCAAACGACCGACTACAACGCTGAAGCTTTCTTT. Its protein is CASSQTTDYNAEAFF.